This TCR beta chain was captured in a study of T cell repertoires in cytomegalovirus infection. Study context: Signatures in public TCR beta sequences pointed to both CMV infection and matching HLA type.

Broader study findings: What dominated the ex vivo response were HLA-C-restricted CMV-specific TCR beta clonotypes. Cumulative public TCR beta family frequency identified CMV carriers with the relevant HLA.

There are 16 residues in the CDR3. Trimming left V 4 bases short and J 11 bases short, with 21 bases between. Germline CDR1 reads MNHNY; CDR2 reads SVGAGI (reference sequence). This clonotype came up a few times. No antigen is known for it. TCRdb reprocessed the reads via MiXCR and lists one record per CDR3 protein. The sample comprises roughly 500,000 distinct CDR3 sequences, about 15% of which are singletons, and 20% to 30% rests with the top ten. This receptor was identified in a human donor in good health (CMV status not recorded). Some clones in this sample may be carry-over from other donors' samples. This rearrangement joins TRBV6-6 to TRBJ1-6, with D possibly being TRBD1 (5 bases). The sample comprised CD8+ T cells from PBMCs. The CDR3 region is CASSWTEYRGPAPLHF. The DNA of the CDR3 is TGTGCCAGCAGTTGGACGGAGTATAGGGGCCCTGCACCCCTCCACTTT.